Here is one T cell receptor beta chain with its context. Generated by immunoSEQ multiplex PCR, the TCRdb table keeps only in-frame clones and is missing some. The repertoire holds 45,000 to 60,000 clones, more than 90% seen once, with about 4% in the top ten. The data were taken from a study of blood T cell repertoires in COVID-19. The CDR3 contains 17 residues. Germline values: CDR1 LGHDT, CDR2 YNNKEL (reference sequence). Between the trimmed V and J ends, which lost 5 bases and 8 bases, there was a span of 25 bases. This receptor was identified in a man aged 50 to 60 with acute or convalescent COVID-19. Material: peripheral blood. This chain joins TRBV3-1 (or the pseudogene TRBV3-2) and TRBJ1-5; a weak D match, TRBD1 (5 bases). This chain's CDR3 is CASSTAGGQGREEPQHF. As DNA, the CDR3 is TGTGCCAGCAGCACAGCCGGAGGGCAGGGCCGGGAGGAGCCCCAGCATTTT.